Listed below are T cell receptor beta chains from one sample, sequenced in a study of shared clonotypes between healthy human individuals. TCRdb's copy holds only in-frame clones and misses some; the assay was immunoSEQ multiplex PCR. The table has some 1.5 million clones, 98% seen once. Sequenced sample: naive CD4+ T cells sorted from blood. The receptors come from a man aged 30 to 39 in good health. CDR3s include the opening cysteine and the closing phenylalanine or tryptophan. D genes are given only for firm matches. Clone size is shown for a subset of rows, as once, few, many or a class of expanded clone.

j_call v_call d_call clone_size cdr3_nt cdr3_aa
TRBJ2-7 TRBV6-1 . once TGTGCCAGCAGTGAATATCCGGCCGAGCAGTACTTC CASSEYPAEQYF
TRBJ2-1 TRBV30 . . TGTGCCTGGAGTGCCCGGGGGCTAGGACTACATCAAACGAATGAGCAGTTCTTC CAWSARGLGLHQTNEQFF
TRBJ2-3 TRBV10-3 . . TGTGCCATCAGACGCGGAGTTCAGGGATGGGGCACAGATACGCAGTATTTT CAIRRGVQGWGTDTQYF
TRBJ2-1 TRBV28 TRBD2 once TGTGCCAGCAGATCGACTAGCCTCCCTGTTGGTGAGCAGTTCTTC CASRSTSLPVGEQFF
TRBJ2-1 TRBV7-8 TRBD2 . TGTGCCAGCAGCGTTCTAGCGGGGAAAACTTACAATGAGCAGTTCTTC CASSVLAGKTYNEQFF
TRBJ1-1 TRBV5-1 . . TGCGCCAGCAGCTTTACAGCGAACACTGAAGCTTTCTTT CASSFTANTEAFF
TRBJ1-3 TRBV11-2 TRBD1 . TGTGCCAGCAGGCAGGGGGCGCGTGGAAACACCATATATTTT CASRQGARGNTIYF
TRBJ2-7 TRBV28 . . TGTGCCAGCAGTCCGGCGGGACAGATCTACGAGCAGTACTTC CASSPAGQIYEQYF
TRBJ2-5 TRBV20-1 . . TGCAGTGCCCTGTTTCGAGAGACCCAGTACTTC CSALFRETQYF
TRBJ1-1 TRBV19 . . TGTGCCAGTAGTATAGACACCTCAAGGAACACTGAAGCTTTCTTT CASSIDTSRNTEAFF
TRBJ2-2 TRBV2 . . TGTGCCAGCGGGGACGTCGGGGAGCTGTTTTTT CASGDVGELFF
TRBJ1-4 TRBV7-2 . . TGTGCCAGCAGCTCATTCGCATCAGGGTTGGGCGAAAAACTGTTTTTT CASSSFASGLGEKLFF
TRBJ2-3 TRBV29-1 . . TGCAGCGTTGGGCGGGGTAGCACAGATACGCAGTATTTT CSVGRGSTDTQYF
TRBJ2-7 TRBV5-1 . . TGCGCCAGCAGCCCCGGGCCTGCCTACGAGCAGTACTTC CASSPGPAYEQYF
TRBJ2-7 TRBV5-1 TRBD2 . TGCGCCAGCAGCTTGGCCGGGAGGCTCGAGCAGTACTTC CASSLAGRLEQYF
TRBJ1-2 TRBV18 . . TGTGCCAGCTCACCAGGCAACAACTATGGCTACACCTTC CASSPGNNYGYTF
TRBJ2-1 TRBV29-1 . . TGCAGCGTTGAAGTGGTCCATGAGCAGTTCTTC CSVEVVHEQFF
TRBJ2-4 TRBV23-1 . few TGCGCCAGCAGTCAACAGTACTTC CASSQQYF
TRBJ2-1 TRBV5-4 TRBD1 . TGTGCCAGCAGCTTGGTGGGGATCCGGGGACAGAGTTTTAATGAGCAGTTCTTC CASSLVGIRGQSFNEQFF
TRBJ1-5 TRBV4-1 . . TGCGCCAGCAGCCAAGAGGAGGGGATAGGGCAGCCCCAGCATTTT CASSQEEGIGQPQHF
TRBJ2-3 TRBV15 TRBD2 . TGTGCCACCAGCAGAGATCTAGCGGGAGTTACGCAGTATTTT CATSRDLAGVTQYF
TRBJ2-3 TRBV2 . . TGTGCCAGCAGTGAAGAGGGCCGGGTTAGAGGGACGCAGTATTTT CASSEEGRVRGTQYF
TRBJ2-7 TRBV6-1 . . TGTGCCAGCAGTGAGGATCGGGGCAGGGTCTACGAGCAGTACTTC CASSEDRGRVYEQYF
TRBJ2-5 TRBV11-2 . . TGTGCCAGCAGCTTACCAGGGCCGCAAGAGACCCAGTACTTC CASSLPGPQETQYF
TRBJ2-1 TRBV5-1 . . TGCGCCAGCAGCTTACAGGACAGCGAGCAGTTCTTC CASSLQDSEQFF
TRBJ2-7 TRBV29-1 TRBD2 . TGCAGCGTTCAGGGGACTAGCCACTCCTACGAGCAGTACTTC CSVQGTSHSYEQYF
TRBJ2-2 TRBV19 . . TGTGCCAGTAGTATGGGGACTACCGGGGAGCTGTTTTTT CASSMGTTGELFF
TRBJ2-7 TRBV5-6 . . TGTGCCAGCAGCTTGGAGCCGGGGAATGCGCGGTTCGAGCAGTACTTC CASSLEPGNARFEQYF
TRBJ1-2 TRBV28 . . TGTGCCAGCAGTTTATGGCGGGTCACAGAGTATAACTATGGCTACACCTTC CASSLWRVTEYNYGYTF
TRBJ2-7 TRBV28 TRBD2 . TGTGCCAGCAGGGGGGGACTAGATTTCTACGAGCAGTACTTC CASRGGLDFYEQYF
TRBJ1-5 TRBV5-1 . . TGCGCCAGCAGCTTGAAGGAGATACCCGGGAAGGGTAATCAGCCCCAGCATTTT CASSLKEIPGKGNQPQHF
TRBJ2-5 TRBV27 . . TGTGCCAGCAGTTCGGGGCCATGGGAGACCCAGTACTTC CASSSGPWETQYF
TRBJ2-2 TRBV5-4 . few TGTGCCAGCAGCTGGGTGGCGACCGGGGAGCTGTTTTTT CASSWVATGELFF
TRBJ1-2 TRBV7-9 . . TGTGCCAGCAGATCTCCCGCAGGCTATGGCTACACCTTC CASRSPAGYGYTF
TRBJ2-7 TRBV5-1 TRBD1 . TGCGCCAGCAGCTTGAGACAGGGGGCCTACGAGCAGTACTTC CASSLRQGAYEQYF
TRBJ2-4 TRBV5-6 . . TGTGCCAGCAGTACCCTATTAGCCAAAAACATTCAGTACTTC CASSTLLAKNIQYF
TRBJ2-5 TRBV9 . . TGTGCCAGCAGCCCCCGGGCGGTTCCCTTCTTACAAGAGACCCAGTACTTC CASSPRAVPFLQETQYF
TRBJ2-1 TRBV27 TRBD2 . TGTGCCAGCAGTTTTCCCGGGACTAGCGGGCTTGTCTTC CASSFPGTSGLVF
TRBJ2-1 TRBV6-4 TRBD2 . TGTGCCAGCAGCCGGGGACTAGCGGGGTACAATGAGCAGTTCTTC CASSRGLAGYNEQFF
TRBJ2-7 TRBV4-1 TRBD1 . TGCGCCAGCAGCCATACCTGGGGACAGGGGGCATCCGAGCAGTACTTC CASSHTWGQGASEQYF
TRBJ2-7 TRBV7-8 TRBD1 . TGTGCCAGCAGCTTATTGACGGGACAGGGTTCACACGAGCAGTACTTC CASSLLTGQGSHEQYF
TRBJ2-7 TRBV10-1 TRBD2 once TGCGCCAGCAGTGCCGGGACTAGCGGGCAGCAGTACTTC CASSAGTSGQQYF
TRBJ1-2 TRBV18 . . TGTGCCAGCTCCCTAACAGGGTTCGCTAACTATGGCTACACCTTC CASSLTGFANYGYTF
TRBJ2-1 TRBV5-1 . . TGCGCCAGCAGCCCGGACTCGAACCCCACGAATGAGCAGTTCTTC CASSPDSNPTNEQFF
TRBJ1-1 TRBV5-8 . . TGTGCCAGCAGCGTACAGGCCCGGAACACTGAAGCTTTCTTT CASSVQARNTEAFF
TRBJ2-7 TRBV7-2 . . TGTGCCAGCACCAAAGGTGGACTGGTCTACGAGCAGTACTTC CASTKGGLVYEQYF
TRBJ2-2 TRBV28 . once TGTGCCAGCAGTTTATTATTAGGGGACACCGGGGAGCTGTTTTTT CASSLLLGDTGELFF
TRBJ2-2 TRBV7-9 TRBD2 . TGTGCCACGCGACTAGCGGGACACACAACCGCGAACACCGGGGAGCTGTTTTTT CATRLAGHTTANTGELFF
TRBJ2-3 TRBV25-1 . . TGTGCCAGCAGTGAATGGCAGGGTGTCACAGATACGCAGTATTTT CASSEWQGVTDTQYF
TRBJ1-4 TRBV6-6 . once TGTGCCAGCAGCGAGGACTGGGTTGAAAAACTGTTTTTT CASSEDWVEKLFF
TRBJ2-5 TRBV27 . . TGTGCCAGCAGGCGGGGCGTCCAAGAGACCCAGTACTTC CASRRGVQETQYF
TRBJ2-1 TRBV9 TRBD1 . TGTGCCAGCAGCGTAGAGGGGACAGGGGGCATCTCGGAGCAGTTCTTC CASSVEGTGGISEQFF
TRBJ1-1 TRBV6-1 . once TGTGCCAGCAGAGACAGGCCGGACACTGAAGCTTTCTTT CASRDRPDTEAFF
TRBJ2-7 TRBV6-5 . once TGTGCCGGCCGGACTGTCTTCCACGAGCAGTACTTC CAGRTVFHEQYF